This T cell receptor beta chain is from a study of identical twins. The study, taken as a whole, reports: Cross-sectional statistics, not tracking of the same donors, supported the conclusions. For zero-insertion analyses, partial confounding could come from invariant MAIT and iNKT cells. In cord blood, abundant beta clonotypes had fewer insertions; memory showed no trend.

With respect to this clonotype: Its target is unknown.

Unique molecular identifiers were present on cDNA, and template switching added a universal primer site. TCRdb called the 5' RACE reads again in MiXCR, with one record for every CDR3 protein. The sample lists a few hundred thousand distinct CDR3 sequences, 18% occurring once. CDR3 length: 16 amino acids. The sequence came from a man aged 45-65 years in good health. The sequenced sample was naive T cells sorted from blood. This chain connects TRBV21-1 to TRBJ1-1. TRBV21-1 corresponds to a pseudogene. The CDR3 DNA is TGTGCCAGCAGCAAAAAAGCTTTTCGCATGAACACTGAAGCTTTCTTT. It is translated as CASSKKAFRMNTEAFF.